Listed below are T cell receptor beta chains from one sample, sequenced in a study of T cell responses to AZD1222 COVID-19 vaccine. The table came from immunoSEQ multiplex PCR; TCRdb's copy has only in-frame clones and leaves some out. This sample has some 99,000 clones, with around 90% found just once. This specimen consisted of peripheral blood, obtained on day 0 of AZD1222 vaccination. The receptors derive from an adult in good health. Both conserved end residues are part of each CDR3. The order of the fields is CDR3 length, D gene, clone size, V gene, J gene, CDR3 DNA, CDR3 protein. A D gene is named only where the DNA matches it firmly. Only some rows state a clone size, as once, few, many or a class for expanded clones.

CDR3 length: 12
D gene: TRBD1
clone size: .
V gene: TRBV7-9
J gene: TRBJ2-7
CDR3 DNA: TGTGCCAGCCGAGGACAGGGCTACGAGCAGTACTTC
CDR3 protein: CASRGQGYEQYF

CDR3 length: 14
D gene: .
clone size: .
V gene: TRBV7-9
J gene: TRBJ2-1
CDR3 DNA: TGTGCCAGCAGCGTGGGACTGCGAAGCAATGAGCAGTTCTTC
CDR3 protein: CASSVGLRSNEQFF

CDR3 length: 17
D gene: TRBD2
clone size: .
V gene: TRBV10-1
J gene: TRBJ2-3
CDR3 DNA: TGCGCCAGCAGTCCGGGACTAGGATTAGGACGCACAGATACGCAGTATTTT
CDR3 protein: CASSPGLGLGRTDTQYF

CDR3 length: 15
D gene: .
clone size: .
V gene: TRBV14
J gene: TRBJ1-6
CDR3 DNA: TGTGCCAGCAGCCCCCGTCGCTTGGGGGATTCACCCCTCCACTTT
CDR3 protein: CASSPRRLGDSPLHF

CDR3 length: 14
D gene: .
clone size: .
V gene: TRBV25-1
J gene: TRBJ2-2
CDR3 DNA: TGTGCCAGCAGTGAATATAAAAACACCGGGGAGCTGTTTTTT
CDR3 protein: CASSEYKNTGELFF

CDR3 length: 15
D gene: TRBD1
clone size: .
V gene: TRBV14
J gene: TRBJ1-1
CDR3 DNA: TGTGCCAGCAGCCAGGTACAGGGGGCCGCGACTGAAGCTTTCTTT
CDR3 protein: CASSQVQGAATEAFF

CDR3 length: 16
D gene: .
clone size: .
V gene: TRBV24-1
J gene: TRBJ2-3
CDR3 DNA: TGTGCCACCAGTCCCGCTACAGGGTTTCTCACAGATACGCAGTATTTT
CDR3 protein: CATSPATGFLTDTQYF

CDR3 length: 14
D gene: .
clone size: .
V gene: TRBV6-1
J gene: TRBJ1-1
CDR3 DNA: TGTGCCAGCAGTGACCAGGGGCGGGGCACTGAAGCTTTCTTT
CDR3 protein: CASSDQGRGTEAFF

CDR3 length: 16
D gene: .
clone size: .
V gene: TRBV7-3
J gene: TRBJ2-3
CDR3 DNA: TGTGCCAGCAGCTTATTCGCGGGGTCTAGCACAGATACGCAGTATTTT
CDR3 protein: CASSLFAGSSTDTQYF

CDR3 length: 16
D gene: .
clone size: .
V gene: TRBV2
J gene: TRBJ2-2
CDR3 DNA: TGTGCCAGCAGTGAATTAAGGGGCGGTATGATCGGGGAGCTGTTTTTT
CDR3 protein: CASSELRGGMIGELFF

CDR3 length: 16
D gene: .
clone size: .
V gene: TRBV10-3
J gene: TRBJ2-2
CDR3 DNA: TGTGCCATCAGTGGTTCAGAACAGCTAAACACCGGGGAGCTGTTTTTT
CDR3 protein: CAISGSEQLNTGELFF

CDR3 length: 14
D gene: .
clone size: .
V gene: TRBV11-3
J gene: TRBJ2-5
CDR3 DNA: TGTGCCAGCAGCGATAGAGGGCGCGAAGAGACCCAGTACTTC
CDR3 protein: CASSDRGREETQYF

CDR3 length: 14
D gene: .
clone size: .
V gene: TRBV2
J gene: TRBJ1-2
CDR3 DNA: TGTGCCAGCACCGAATGGGGAGGGAGCTATGGCTACACCTTC
CDR3 protein: CASTEWGGSYGYTF

CDR3 length: 16
D gene: .
clone size: .
V gene: TRBV5-4
J gene: TRBJ1-4
CDR3 DNA: TGTGCCAGCAGCCGTACGGCGGCCGCAACTAATGAAAAACTGTTTTTT
CDR3 protein: CASSRTAAATNEKLFF

CDR3 length: 14
D gene: .
clone size: once
V gene: TRBV5-1
J gene: TRBJ2-3
CDR3 DNA: TGCGCCAGCAGCTCTATCGGGGGTTCAGATACGCAGTATTTT
CDR3 protein: CASSSIGGSDTQYF

CDR3 length: 10
D gene: .
clone size: .
V gene: TRBV30
J gene: TRBJ1-1
CDR3 DNA: TGTGCCTGGAGCAACACTGAAGCTTTCTTT
CDR3 protein: CAWSNTEAFF

CDR3 length: 15
D gene: .
clone size: few
V gene: TRBV7-2
J gene: TRBJ2-7
CDR3 DNA: TGTGCCAGCAGCTACCAGGGGGGGGAGACCTACGAGCAGTACTTC
CDR3 protein: CASSYQGGETYEQYF

CDR3 length: 17
D gene: TRBD1
clone size: once
V gene: TRBV3-1/TRBV3-2
J gene: TRBJ1-2
CDR3 DNA: TGTGCCAGCAGCCAAGGGTCGGCGCAGGGGGCTTTAAAGGGCTACACCTTC
CDR3 protein: CASSQGSAQGALKGYTF

CDR3 length: 12
D gene: TRBD1
clone size: .
V gene: TRBV11-2
J gene: TRBJ1-1
CDR3 DNA: TGTGCCAGCAGCCAGACAGGGGCTGAAGCTTTCTTT
CDR3 protein: CASSQTGAEAFF

CDR3 length: 17
D gene: .
clone size: .
V gene: TRBV28
J gene: TRBJ2-5
CDR3 DNA: TGTGCCAGCAGTTTAGGCGAAGGGGGAGTTGTTGGAGAGACCCAGTACTTC
CDR3 protein: CASSLGEGGVVGETQYF

CDR3 length: 19
D gene: .
clone size: few
V gene: TRBV28
J gene: TRBJ1-6
CDR3 DNA: TGTGCCAGCAGTGGGAGGGATTGGGACTCAAGCTCCTATAATTCACCCCTCCACTTT
CDR3 protein: CASSGRDWDSSSYNSPLHF

CDR3 length: 14
D gene: .
clone size: .
V gene: TRBV21-1
J gene: TRBJ1-2
CDR3 DNA: TGTGCCAGCAACAACAGGGTAAGGTATGGAGGCTACACCTTC
CDR3 protein: CASNNRVRYGGYTF

CDR3 length: 13
D gene: .
clone size: .
V gene: TRBV9
J gene: TRBJ1-6
CDR3 DNA: TGTGCCAGCTCCAGTGGCCCAGGGTCACCCCTCCACTTT
CDR3 protein: CASSSGPGSPLHF

CDR3 length: 14
D gene: .
clone size: .
V gene: TRBV19
J gene: TRBJ2-7
CDR3 DNA: TGTGCCAGTAGTATAGCTACCGGGGCCTACGAGCAGTACTTC
CDR3 protein: CASSIATGAYEQYF

CDR3 length: 16
D gene: TRBD1
clone size: .
V gene: TRBV19
J gene: TRBJ1-2
CDR3 DNA: TGTGCCAGTAGTGCCAGGAACAGGGGGCTTAACTATGGCTACACCTTC
CDR3 protein: CASSARNRGLNYGYTF

CDR3 length: 12
D gene: .
clone size: .
V gene: TRBV28
J gene: TRBJ1-5
CDR3 DNA: TGTGCCAGCAGTGGGCAGGGACAGCCCCAGCATTTT
CDR3 protein: CASSGQGQPQHF

CDR3 length: 13
D gene: .
clone size: .
V gene: TRBV29-1
J gene: TRBJ2-3
CDR3 DNA: TGCAGCGTTGCAGGGGTATCCTCAGATACGCAGTATTTT
CDR3 protein: CSVAGVSSDTQYF

CDR3 length: 14
D gene: .
clone size: once
V gene: TRBV7-2
J gene: TRBJ1-1
CDR3 DNA: TGTGCCAGCAGCTTATCCGGAATGAACACTGAAGCTTTCTTT
CDR3 protein: CASSLSGMNTEAFF

CDR3 length: 17
D gene: TRBD2
clone size: .
V gene: TRBV4-2
J gene: TRBJ2-3
CDR3 DNA: TGTGCCAGCAGCCAATTCCGACTAGCGGGCCCCGCAGATACGCAGTATTTT
CDR3 protein: CASSQFRLAGPADTQYF

CDR3 length: 16
D gene: TRBD1
clone size: .
V gene: TRBV7-2
J gene: TRBJ1-3
CDR3 DNA: TGTGCCAGCAGCCCCACAGGGGTCGGCTCTGGAAACACCATATATTTT
CDR3 protein: CASSPTGVGSGNTIYF

CDR3 length: 11
D gene: .
clone size: .
V gene: TRBV29-1
J gene: TRBJ1-1
CDR3 DNA: TGCAGGGTGGGACATGGAACTGAAGCTTTCTTT
CDR3 protein: CRVGHGTEAFF

CDR3 length: 14
D gene: TRBD2
clone size: .
V gene: TRBV6-6
J gene: TRBJ2-1
CDR3 DNA: TGTGCCAGCTCACCTAGCGGGACCTACAATGAGCAGTTCTTC
CDR3 protein: CASSPSGTYNEQFF

CDR3 length: 13
D gene: .
clone size: .
V gene: TRBV10-1
J gene: TRBJ1-6
CDR3 DNA: TGCGCCAGCAGTGAGCGGACAGATTCACCCCTCCACTTT
CDR3 protein: CASSERTDSPLHF

CDR3 length: 16
D gene: TRBD1
clone size: .
V gene: TRBV6-1
J gene: TRBJ2-4
CDR3 DNA: TGTGCCAGCAGTGCCACAGGGGTGAGGGCCAAAAACATTCAGTACTTC
CDR3 protein: CASSATGVRAKNIQYF

CDR3 length: 16
D gene: .
clone size: few
V gene: TRBV19
J gene: TRBJ1-5
CDR3 DNA: TGTGCCAGTAGTAGGAAGGGGGTCCTATCGAATCAGCCCCAGCATTTT
CDR3 protein: CASSRKGVLSNQPQHF

CDR3 length: 14
D gene: .
clone size: once
V gene: TRBV7-2
J gene: TRBJ2-7
CDR3 DNA: TGTGCCAGCAGCTTGGGCTACCTCTCCTACGAGCAGTACTTC
CDR3 protein: CASSLGYLSYEQYF

CDR3 length: 15
D gene: TRBD1
clone size: .
V gene: TRBV10-1
J gene: TRBJ1-1
CDR3 DNA: TGCGCCAGCAGTGAGGGACAGGGGGCTAGGCTTGAAGCTTTCTTT
CDR3 protein: CASSEGQGARLEAFF

CDR3 length: 15
D gene: .
clone size: .
V gene: TRBV4-1
J gene: TRBJ2-5
CDR3 DNA: TGCGCCAGCAGCCAAGATGGGGCAGGCCAAGAGACCCAGTACTTC
CDR3 protein: CASSQDGAGQETQYF

CDR3 length: 15
D gene: TRBD1
clone size: .
V gene: TRBV28
J gene: TRBJ2-2
CDR3 DNA: TGTGCCAGCAGTCTTGGGACAGCGAACACCGGGGAGCTGTTTTTT
CDR3 protein: CASSLGTANTGELFF

CDR3 length: 13
D gene: .
clone size: .
V gene: TRBV6-5
J gene: TRBJ1-3
CDR3 DNA: TGTGCCAGCAGGCCAGGGGCTGAGGGCACCATATATTTT
CDR3 protein: CASRPGAEGTIYF